The 5 T cell receptor beta chains listed next were all sequenced from one sample in a study of blood T cells in healthy people across ages. A J-beta primer mix and a sample-barcoded 5' primer were used in a second PCR of about 6 to 12 cycles. From the 5' RACE reads, TCRdb called clonotypes with MiXCR, one entry per CDR3 protein. This table has about 1.1 million distinct CDR3 sequences, 35% to 45% appearing once. Sequencing used blood. The receptor source for this set is a man between 18 and 29 years old in good health.

CDR3 loop: CASRPQGVQETQYF. CDR3 nucleotides: TGTGCCAGCAGACCGCAGGGGGTCCAAGAGACCCAGTACTTC. V gene TRBV3-1 combines with J gene TRBJ2-5, with 7 bases that match TRBD1. CDR3 length: 14 residues. Germline loops: CDR1 LGHDT, CDR2 YNNKEL (reference sequence). With 6 bases clipped from V and 1 base from J, the junction kept 5 bases outside the gene matches.

This clonotype showed up just a few times. The chain has TRBV20-1 and TRBJ1-5; D unresolved. V was pared by 3 bases and J by 5 bases, with 8 bases between. Germline lookup yields CDR1 DFQATT and CDR2 SNEGSKA (reference sequence). CDR3 size: 12 residues. The chain's CDR3 is CSARGVDQPQHF. The CDR3, as DNA: TGCAGTGCTAGGGGCGTTGATCAGCCCCAGCATTTT.

The table lists this clonotype with a few counts. The chain carries TRBV3-1 and TRBJ1-4; possible D gene TRBD1, 6 bases. Trimming took 5 bases from V and 4 from J, leaving 17 bases between them. Germline V CDR1 and CDR2: LGHDT, YNNKEL (reference sequence). This CDR3 comprises 16 residues. CDR3: CASSGTTGFRNEKLFF. CDR3 nucleotide sequence: TGTGCCAGCAGCGGAACAACAGGGTTTCGTAATGAAAAACTGTTTTTT.

Of note for this clonotype: This may be a read error, as it is one base from a much larger clone. This chain links TRBV10-3 with TRBJ2-5, with TRBD2 identical over 11 bases. CDR3 length equals 16 residues. The V segment lost 6 bases and the J segment 13 bases; nucleotides outside the gene matches: 19. The germline gives CDR1 ENHRY, CDR2 SYGVKD. The CDR3 nucleotides read TGTGCCATCAGACCCACTAGCGGGGGTTCCTACAATGAGCTGTACTTC. Translation gives CAIRPTSGGSYNELYF.

The chain is built from TRBV29-1 and TRBJ1-2, with TRBD1 matching 7 bases. J lost 3 bases, V lost 6 bases, and 4 bases had no gene match. CDR3 length: 12 amino acids. CDR1 is SQVTM and CDR2 is ANQGSEA in the germline V gene. The DNA of the CDR3 is TGCAGCGTATTTACAGGGGACTATGGCTACACCTTC. Protein: CSVFTGDYGYTF. The full variable domain, with the rest looked up from reference TRBV29-1 and TRBJ1-2, is SAVISQKPSRDICQRGTSLTIQCQVDSQVTMMFWYRQQPGQSLTLIATANQGSEATYESGFVIDKFPISRPNLTFSTLTVSNMSPEDSSIYLCSVFTGDYGYTFGSGTRLTVV.